This T cell receptor (beta chain) was identified in a study of T cell responses to AZD1222 COVID-19 vaccine (dated by TCRdb to about 2021). Turning to the overall study: AZD1222 recipients whose second dose came at about 4 weeks and those whose second dose came at about 12 weeks were combined into one group, since spike-specific TCR depth and breadth did not differ between the two schedules. TCR sequencing was performed for about 240 trial participants, of whom some 200 were given two doses of AZD1222 and 26 were given two doses of MenACWY control vaccine. Trial participants were enrolled by age into 18-55, 56-69 and 70-plus year subgroups, with about 150, 28 and 57 TCR-sequenced participants respectively. Results and caveats for the whole study, not just this receptor: The vaccine-associated CD4 TCRs covered the entire spike protein, and the dominant responses fell in regions 160-218 and 743-854. A significant rise in spike-specific TCR breadth and depth was observed after two AZD1222 doses relative to day 0 and relative to MenACWY recipients. The 56-69-year group was small, and its depth increase did not reach significance, likely because of low power. Conclusions about previously exposed vaccinees are limited because only six or seven AZD1222 recipients were SARS-CoV-2 seropositive at baseline. Because no samples from the day 14 peak response were available, repertoires could be characterized only after the peak T cell response. Reportedly, almost half of the unique spike-specific TCRs recognized epitopes lying outside the regions that are mutated in the B.1.351 and B.1.1.7 variants. Participants were mostly white British and included more females than males, and it was suggested by the authors that clonal diversity may have been underestimated.

The CDR3 runs 17 residues from the cysteine to the phenylalanine. Only the CDR3 region is kept as DNA, spanning 51 bases read in frame from base 1. CDR1 MGHDK and CDR2 SYGVNS are derived from the germline V gene. Trimming costs V 2 bases and J 0 bases, and their ends lie 15 bases apart. The CDR3 regions of human TCRbeta chains were analyzed by immunosequencing. As for the original processing: Repertoire TCRs were checked for matches against a reference library of SARS-CoV-2-specific TCRs that had been generated using the MIRA antigen-specificity platform. Breadth was defined as the fraction of unique TCRs that were SARS-CoV-2-associated, and depth was defined as the fraction of total T cells that were SARS-CoV-2-associated. Using the MIRA data, every spike-specific TCR was mapped to the spike region that the TCR reacted to and assigned to either a CD4 or a CD8 class. Log10-transformed breadth and depth values were compared by one-way ANOVA with Sidak's multiple comparisons tests. Here the immuneACCESS table is served through TCRdb, limited to in-frame sequences with V and J called. Missing clones are a known gap in these copies; in checked studies unresolved V genes cover under half, and the rest lacks a known reason. The V and J calls and clone size come from that table; D and trimming were worked out from the DNA. The sample table lists just under 85,000 clones, 86% of them with a count of one. Around 6.7% of the sample lies in the top ten.

Comments on this clone: No antigen is known for it. Base qualities are not recorded, but no much larger clone differs from it by a single base.

Interpreted using the paper, the time point label stands for: baseline before first vaccination. Vaccinee samples were obtained from the UK trials COV001 and COV002, which included a single-blind randomized controlled phase 2/3 trial of AZD1222 (ChAdOx1 nCoV-19) in healthy adults. For TCRbeta chain sequencing, PBMC samples were collected from trial participants at day 0 and at day 28 after the second dose. The sequence was collected from an adult in good health. The chain was built from TRBV25-1 and TRBJ2-3, and TRBD2 may be the D gene, going by 5 matching bases. The sequencing used peripheral blood, collected on day 0 of AZD1222 vaccination. The DNA sequence is given as TGTGCCAGCAGTGAAGGGCCCTTAGCGACTAGCACAGATACGCAGTATTTT. Its translation reads: CASSEGPLATSTDTQYF.